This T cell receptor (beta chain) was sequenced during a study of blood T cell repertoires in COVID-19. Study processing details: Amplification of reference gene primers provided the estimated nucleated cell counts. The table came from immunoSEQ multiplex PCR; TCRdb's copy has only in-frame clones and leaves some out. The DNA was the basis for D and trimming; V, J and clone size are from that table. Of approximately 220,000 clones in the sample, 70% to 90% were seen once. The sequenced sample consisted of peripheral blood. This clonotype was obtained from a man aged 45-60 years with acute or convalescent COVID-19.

The CDR3 protein is CASSPGQGGDYGYTF. The CDR3 nucleotides are TGCGCCAGCAGCCCCGGACAGGGTGGCGACTATGGCTACACCTTC. This chain uses TRBV5-1 with TRBJ1-2; 8 bases line up with TRBD1. Germline CDR1 SGHRS, CDR2 YFSETQ. The CDR3 is made up of 15 amino acids. V trimming: 4 bases; J trimming: 3 bases; junction bases outside the gene matches: 8.